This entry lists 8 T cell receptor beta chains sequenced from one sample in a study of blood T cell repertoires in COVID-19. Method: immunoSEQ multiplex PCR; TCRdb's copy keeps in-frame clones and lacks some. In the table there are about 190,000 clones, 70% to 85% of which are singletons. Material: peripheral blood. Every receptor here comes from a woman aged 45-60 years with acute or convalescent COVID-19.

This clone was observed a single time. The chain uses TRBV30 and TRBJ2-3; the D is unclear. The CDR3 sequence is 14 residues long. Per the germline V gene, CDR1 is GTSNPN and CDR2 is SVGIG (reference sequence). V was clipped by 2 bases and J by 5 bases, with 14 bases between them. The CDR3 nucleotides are TGTGCCTGGAGTCCCGGGTCCCCAGAAGATACGCAGTATTTT. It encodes CAWSPGSPEDTQYF.

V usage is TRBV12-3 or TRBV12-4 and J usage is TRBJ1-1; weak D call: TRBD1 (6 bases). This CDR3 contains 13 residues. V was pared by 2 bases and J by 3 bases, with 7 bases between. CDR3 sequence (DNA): TGTGCCAGCAGTTTAACAGGGTACACTGAAGCTTTCTTT. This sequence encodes CASSLTGYTEAFF.

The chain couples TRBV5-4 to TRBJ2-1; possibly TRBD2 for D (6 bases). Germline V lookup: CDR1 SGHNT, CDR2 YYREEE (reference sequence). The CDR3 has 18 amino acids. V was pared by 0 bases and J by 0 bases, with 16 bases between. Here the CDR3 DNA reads TGTGCCAGCAGCTTGGACCCCTCTAGCGTTTTCTCCTACAATGAGCAGTTCTTC. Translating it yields CASSLDPSSVFSYNEQFF.

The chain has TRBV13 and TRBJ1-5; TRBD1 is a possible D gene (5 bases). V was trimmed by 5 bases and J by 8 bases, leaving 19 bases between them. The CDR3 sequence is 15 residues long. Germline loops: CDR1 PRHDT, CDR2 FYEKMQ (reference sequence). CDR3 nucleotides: TGTGCCAGCAGCCGCCGGGGGGACTGGCAAAAGCCCCAGCATTTT. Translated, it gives CASSRRGDWQKPQHF.

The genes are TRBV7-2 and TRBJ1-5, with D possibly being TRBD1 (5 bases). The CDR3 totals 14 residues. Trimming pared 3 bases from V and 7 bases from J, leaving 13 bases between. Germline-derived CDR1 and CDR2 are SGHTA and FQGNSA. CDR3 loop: CASSFGRGEQPQHF. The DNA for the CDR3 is TGTGCCAGCAGCTTCGGACGGGGGGAGCAGCCCCAGCATTTT. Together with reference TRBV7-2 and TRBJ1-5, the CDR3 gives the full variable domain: GAGVSQSPSNKVTEKGKDVELRCDPISGHTALYWYRQSLGQGLEFLIYFQGNSAPDKSGLPSDRFSAERTGGSVSTLTIQRTQQEDSAVYLCASSFGRGEQPQHFGDGTRLSIL.

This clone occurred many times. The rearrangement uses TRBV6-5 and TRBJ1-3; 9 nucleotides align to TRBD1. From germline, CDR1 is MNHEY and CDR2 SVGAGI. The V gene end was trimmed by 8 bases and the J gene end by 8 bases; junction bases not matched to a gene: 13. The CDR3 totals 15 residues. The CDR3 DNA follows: TGTGCCAGCGCTGATACCGGGACAGGGCTGCACACCATATATTTT. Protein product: CASADTGTGLHTIYF.

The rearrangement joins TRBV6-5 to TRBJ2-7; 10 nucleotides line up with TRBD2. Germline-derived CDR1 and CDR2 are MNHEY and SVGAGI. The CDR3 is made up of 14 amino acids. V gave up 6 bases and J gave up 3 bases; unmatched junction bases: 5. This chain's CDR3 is CASSRTSGFYEQYF. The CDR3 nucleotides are TGTGCCAGCAGCCGGACTAGCGGTTTCTACGAGCAGTACTTC.

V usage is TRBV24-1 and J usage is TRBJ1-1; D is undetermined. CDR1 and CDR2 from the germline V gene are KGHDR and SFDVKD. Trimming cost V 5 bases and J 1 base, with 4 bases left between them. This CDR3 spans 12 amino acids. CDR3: CATSAGNTEAFF. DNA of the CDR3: TGTGCCACCAGTGCCGGGAACACTGAAGCTTTCTTT.